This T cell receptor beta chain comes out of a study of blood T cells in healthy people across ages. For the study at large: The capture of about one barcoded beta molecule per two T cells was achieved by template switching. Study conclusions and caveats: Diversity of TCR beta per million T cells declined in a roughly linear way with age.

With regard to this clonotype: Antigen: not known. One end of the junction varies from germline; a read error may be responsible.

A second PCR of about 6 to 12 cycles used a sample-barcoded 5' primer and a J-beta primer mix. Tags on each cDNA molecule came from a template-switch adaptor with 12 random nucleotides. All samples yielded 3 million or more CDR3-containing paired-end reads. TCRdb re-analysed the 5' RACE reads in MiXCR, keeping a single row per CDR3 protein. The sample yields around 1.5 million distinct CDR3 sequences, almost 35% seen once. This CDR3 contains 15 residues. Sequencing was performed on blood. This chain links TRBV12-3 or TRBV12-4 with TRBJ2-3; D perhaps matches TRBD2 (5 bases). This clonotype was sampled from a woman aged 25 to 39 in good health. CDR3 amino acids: CTSSLAMDLADTQYF. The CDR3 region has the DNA TGTACCAGCAGTTTAGCGATGGACCTGGCAGATACGCAGTATTTT.